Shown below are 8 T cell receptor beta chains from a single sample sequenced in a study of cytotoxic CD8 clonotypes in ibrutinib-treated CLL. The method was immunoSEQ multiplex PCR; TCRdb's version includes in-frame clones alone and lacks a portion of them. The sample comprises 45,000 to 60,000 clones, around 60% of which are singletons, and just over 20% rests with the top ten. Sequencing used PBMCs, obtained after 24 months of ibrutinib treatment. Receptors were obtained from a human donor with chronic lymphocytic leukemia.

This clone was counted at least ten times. The CDR3 sequence: CASSIGGFYSPLHF. CDR3 bases: TGTGCCAGTAGTATTGGGGGGTTTTATTCACCCCTCCACTTT. The chain uses TRBV19 and TRBJ1-6; a possible D gene is TRBD1 (5 bases). The CDR3 is 14 amino acids. Germline CDR1 reads LNHDA; CDR2 reads SQIVND (reference sequence). V lost 3 bases to trimming and J lost 8 bases, with 11 bases between them.

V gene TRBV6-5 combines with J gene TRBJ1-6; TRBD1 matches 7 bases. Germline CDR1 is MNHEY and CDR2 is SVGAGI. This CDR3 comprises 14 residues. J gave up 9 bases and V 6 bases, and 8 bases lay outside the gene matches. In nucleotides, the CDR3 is TGTGCCAGCAGCCCCGGGACAGTGGGTTCACCCCTCCACTTT. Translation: CASSPGTVGSPLHF.

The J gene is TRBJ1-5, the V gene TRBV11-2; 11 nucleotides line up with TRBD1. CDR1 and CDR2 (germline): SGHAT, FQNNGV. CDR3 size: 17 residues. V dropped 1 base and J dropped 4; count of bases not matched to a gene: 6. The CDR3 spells CASSLGTGTGGNQPQHF. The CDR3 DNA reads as TGTGCCAGCAGCTTAGGGACGGGGACAGGGGGGAATCAGCCCCAGCATTTT.

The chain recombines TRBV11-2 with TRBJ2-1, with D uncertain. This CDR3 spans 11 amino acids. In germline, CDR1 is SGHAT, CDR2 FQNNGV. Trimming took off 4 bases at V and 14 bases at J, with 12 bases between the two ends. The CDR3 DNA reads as TGTGCCAGCAGCTCCAGTTCTGTAGAGTTCTTC. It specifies CASSSSSVEFF.

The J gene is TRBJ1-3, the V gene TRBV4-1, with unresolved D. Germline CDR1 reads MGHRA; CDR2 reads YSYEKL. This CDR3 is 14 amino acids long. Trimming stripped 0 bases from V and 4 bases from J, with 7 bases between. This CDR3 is CASSQDLPGNTIYF. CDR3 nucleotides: TGCGCCAGCAGCCAAGATCTGCCCGGAAACACCATATATTTT.

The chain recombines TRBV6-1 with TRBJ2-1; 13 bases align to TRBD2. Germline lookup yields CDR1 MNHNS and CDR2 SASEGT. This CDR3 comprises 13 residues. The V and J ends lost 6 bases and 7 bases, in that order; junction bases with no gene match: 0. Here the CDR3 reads CASRTSGGNEQFF. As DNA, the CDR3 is TGTGCCAGCAGGACTAGCGGGGGGAATGAGCAGTTCTTC.

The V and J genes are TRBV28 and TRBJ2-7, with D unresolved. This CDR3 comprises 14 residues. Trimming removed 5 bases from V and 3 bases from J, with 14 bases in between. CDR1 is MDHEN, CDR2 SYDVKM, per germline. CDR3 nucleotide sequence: TGTGCCAGCAGTCCCCGGAGTATCGGCTACGAGCAGTACTTC. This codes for CASSPRSIGYEQYF.

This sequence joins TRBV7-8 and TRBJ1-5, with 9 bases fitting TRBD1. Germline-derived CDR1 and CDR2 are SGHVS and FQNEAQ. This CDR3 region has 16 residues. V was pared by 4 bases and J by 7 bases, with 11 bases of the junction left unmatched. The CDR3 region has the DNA TGTGCCAGCAGCTCAGAACCCAACAGGGGGCACCAGCCCCAGCATTTT. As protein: CASSSEPNRGHQPQHF.